This T cell receptor (beta chain) was identified in a study of OX40 agonist ivuxolimab in advanced cancers. Study overall: Ivuxolimab is a fully human IgG2 antibody that activates OX40 (CD134). Whole-study findings and limits: The authors did not determine the antigen specificity of the expanded peripheral T cells.

This clone occurred once. Its matching antigen is unknown. Germline CDR1 and CDR2: ENHRY and SYGVKD. The CDR3 is made up of 14 amino acids. Between the trimmed V and J ends, which lost 2 bases and 0 bases, there was a span of 7 bases. Assay used: immunoSEQ multiplex PCR; TCRdb lists only in-frame clones, some missing. Among about 140,000 clones listed, about 93% were seen once. The specimen comprised CD4+ or CD8+ T cells sorted from blood, sampled in a trial of the OX40 agonist ivuxolimab. The sequence was obtained from an adult with an advanced solid tumor such as melanoma, head and neck, liver or kidney cancer. The gene calls are TRBV10-3 and TRBJ1-2; a weak D match, TRBD1 (5 bases). CDR3 residues: CAISEPDTNYGYTF. CDR3 in DNA: TGTGCCATCAGTGAGCCGGACACTAACTATGGCTACACCTTC.